One and the same sample provided the 4 T cell receptor beta chains below, sequenced in a study of control samples from healthy donors and cancer patients. Profiled with immunoSEQ multiplex PCR; TCRdb holds only in-frame clones, not every one. Here the sample spans 120,000 or so clones, around nine tenths being singletons. The sequencing input was blood. The receptors derive from a man in his forties in good health.

V is TRBV11-3 and J is TRBJ1-1; D might be TRBD1 (5 bases). Germline values: CDR1 SGHNT, CDR2 YENEEA. The CDR3 has 13 residues. Deletions cut 5 bases from V and 8 bases from J, with 15 bases between. The CDR3 protein is CASSRAPWGEAFF. The CDR3 DNA reads as TGTGCCAGCAGCCGGGCTCCTTGGGGGGAAGCTTTCTTT.

V and J are TRBV25-1 and TRBJ1-1; a possible D gene is TRBD1 (5 bases). The CDR3 totals 15 residues. Germline V gives CDR1 MGHDK, CDR2 SYGVNS. Trimming took off 4 bases at V and 4 bases at J, with 16 bases between the two ends. CDR3 in amino acids: CASSGSVRDGTEAFF. In nucleotides, the CDR3 is TGTGCCAGCAGTGGGTCTGTCAGGGATGGCACTGAAGCTTTCTTT.

V is TRBV19 and J is TRBJ1-2; D is undetermined. The CDR3 totals 13 residues. Trimming left V 4 bases short and J 8 bases short, with 14 bases between. In germline, CDR1 is LNHDA, CDR2 SQIVND (reference sequence). The DNA of the CDR3 is TGTGCCAGTAGTACTGTGGACGGCGGAGGCTACACCTTC. This translates into CASSTVDGGGYTF.

The rearrangement links TRBV21-1 to TRBJ2-7; the table gives TRBD1 as D, unverified against the DNA. TRBV21-1 is given as a pseudogene. This CDR3 is 16 amino acids long. The CDR3 reads CASSNLDREDPYEQYF. DNA of the CDR3: TGTGCCAGCAGCAACCTCGACAGGGAGGACCCCTACGAGCAGTACTTC.